The TCR beta chain under discussion was sequenced for a study of radiotherapy plus CTLA-4 blockade in lung cancer. In the study overall: Objective responses were recorded in roughly 20% of patients, with disease control recorded in 25% to 35%.

Generated by immunoSEQ multiplex PCR, the TCRdb table keeps only in-frame clones and is missing some. The sample includes tens of thousands of clones, 77% seen only once; the top ten take around 4%. The source material was peripheral blood, sampled from a patient treated with radiotherapy plus ipilimumab. The sequence was obtained from a human donor with non-small cell lung cancer who had a partial response to radiotherapy plus ipilimumab.

CDR3 sequence reads: CASSRNRGQPGNTIYF. As DNA, the CDR3 is TGTGCCAGCAGTCGGAATAGGGGACAGCCTGGAAACACCATATATTTT. V usage is TRBV28 and J usage is TRBJ1-3; TRBD1 matches 7 bases. Trimming removed 5 bases from V and 2 bases from J; junction bases left unmatched: 9. Germline CDR1 reads MDHEN; CDR2 reads SYDVKM. This CDR3 comprises 16 residues.